These T cell receptor beta chains were read from a single sample in a study of beta chain features in type 1 diabetes. The data were produced by immunoSEQ multiplex PCR, yet TCRdb's version contains in-frame clones alone and is incomplete. The sample holds about 470,000 clones, approximately 30% seen once. Sequenced material: naive CD4+ T cells from blood. The origin of the receptors is a young man in good health. The conserved cysteine and the conserved F or W are not part of the CDR3 here. The D gene is left open where the match is weak.

D: NA; V: TRBV29-1; J: TRBJ1-1; CDR3: SVEERSLTEAF
D: TRBD1; V: TRBV7-2; J: TRBJ1-3; CDR3: ASSQGQGNTIY
D: TRBD2; V: TRBV11-2; J: TRBJ2-5; CDR3: ASSLDPTSGRTQY
D: NA; V: TRBV29-1; J: TRBJ2-1; CDR3: SVNIQVNNEQF
D: TRBD2; V: TRBV5-6; J: TRBJ2-3; CDR3: ASSGGTSGPTDTQY
D: NA; V: TRBV5-1; J: TRBJ2-1; CDR3: ASSLTQGGNEQF
D: NA; V: TRBV7-2; J: TRBJ2-1; CDR3: ASTRPNPRWNEQF
D: TRBD1; V: TRBV29-1; J: TRBJ2-4; CDR3: SGGQGNIQY
D: NA; V: TRBV4-3; J: TRBJ2-3; CDR3: ASSREGVADTQY
D: NA; V: TRBV5-1; J: TRBJ2-5; CDR3: ASSLSMETQY
D: NA; V: TRBV28; J: TRBJ2-4; CDR3: ASSLGVLVKNIQY
D: TRBD1; V: TRBV4-1; J: TRBJ1-4; CDR3: ASSQPGQVATNEKLF
D: NA; V: TRBV30; J: TRBJ1-1; CDR3: AWRKPITRETEAF
D: NA; V: TRBV6-6; J: TRBJ2-7; CDR3: ASSTGLYSYEQY
D: NA; V: TRBV5-1; J: TRBJ1-1; CDR3: ASSLLQGTEAF
D: NA; V: TRBV30; J: TRBJ1-1; CDR3: AGKRLNTEAF